The entry below describes one T cell receptor (beta chain). The entry originates in a study of blood T cell repertoires in COVID-19. Study at large: Samples taken during acute and convalescent COVID-19 were collected in the United States, Italy and Spain. From T cells, B-cell-depleted T cells, or PBMCs came the material, which was cDNA or gDNA.

Unmatched junction bases numbered 13, after V lost 4 bases and J lost 0 bases. The V gene's germline CDR1 is LGHNA and CDR2 YSLEER. CDR3 length equals 21 residues. TCRdb keeps only in-frame clones here, not all; method: immunoSEQ multiplex PCR. The table lists approximately 210,000 clones, approximately 86% of them singletons. Those who participated ranged in age from roughly 18 to 89 years and resided in about two dozen US areas. Two consecutive negative NP/OP PCR tests, clearance, or resolved symptoms defined Cohort 3 recovery. The clonotype originates from a woman in her 30s who had recovered from COVID-19. The V call is TRBV4-3, the J call TRBJ2-1; TRBD2 matches 15 bases. The sequenced sample consisted of PBMCs or T cells enriched from blood (not recorded which). This CDR3 reads CASSRVSGTSGGLYSYNEQFF. DNA of the CDR3: TGCGCCAGCAGCCGCGTAAGCGGGACTAGCGGGGGGTTATACTCCTACAATGAGCAGTTCTTC.